This TCR beta chain was observed in a study of cytomegalovirus exposure and HLA in healthy donors. V lost 5 bases and J 1 base, leaving 12 bases between the germline ends. The germline V gene has CDR1 SGHVS and CDR2 FQNEAQ. The CDR3 covers 15 residues. The PCR employed 60 Vbeta primers together with 13 Jbeta primers. TCRdb's copy holds only in-frame clones and misses some; the assay was immunoSEQ multiplex PCR. The data hold 170,000 or so clones, with over 70% observed a single time. Broader study findings: When analyzed later, a missense DCLRE1C variant was found to be linked to TCR beta V- and J-gene trimming. A cluster of highly shared sequence variants was likely a sequencing artifact.

A word on this clone: Antigen unknown.

Donors were ostensibly healthy at sampling, although undocumented immune exposures were probable. This chain connects TRBV7-8 to TRBJ2-1, with TRBD2 as a possible D gene (5 bases). The receptor comes from a woman in her forties or fifties in good health and CMV-seronegative. Sequences were obtained from PBMCs. The CDR3, as DNA: TGTGCCAGCAGCCTGACCCGGGGTTCCTACAATGAGCAGTTCTTC. Translation: CASSLTRGSYNEQFF.